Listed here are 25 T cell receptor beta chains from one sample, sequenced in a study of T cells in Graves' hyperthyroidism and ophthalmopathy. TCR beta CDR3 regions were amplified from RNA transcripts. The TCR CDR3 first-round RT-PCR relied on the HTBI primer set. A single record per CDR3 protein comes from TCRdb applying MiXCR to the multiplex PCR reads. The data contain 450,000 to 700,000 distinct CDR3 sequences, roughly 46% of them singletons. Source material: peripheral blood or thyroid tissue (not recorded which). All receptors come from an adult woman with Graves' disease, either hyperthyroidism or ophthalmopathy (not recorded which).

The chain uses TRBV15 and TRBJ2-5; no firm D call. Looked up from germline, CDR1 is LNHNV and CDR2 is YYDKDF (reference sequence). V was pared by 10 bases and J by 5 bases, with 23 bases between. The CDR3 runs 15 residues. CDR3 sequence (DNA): TGTGCCAGTAGTCTGGAAGGACGGGCCCAGGAGACCCAGTACTTC. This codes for CASSLEGRAQETQYF.

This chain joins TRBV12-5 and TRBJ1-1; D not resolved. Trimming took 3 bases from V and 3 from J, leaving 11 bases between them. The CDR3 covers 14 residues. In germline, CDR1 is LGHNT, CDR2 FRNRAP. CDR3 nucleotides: TGTGCTAGTGGTTTTGGTCGGGCGGACACTGAAGCTTTCTTT. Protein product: CASGFGRADTEAFF.

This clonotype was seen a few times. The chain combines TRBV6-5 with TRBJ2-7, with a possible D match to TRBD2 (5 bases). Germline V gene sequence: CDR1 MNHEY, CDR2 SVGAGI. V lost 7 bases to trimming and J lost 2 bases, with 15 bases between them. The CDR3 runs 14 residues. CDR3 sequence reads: CASKTGYSTYEQYF. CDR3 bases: TGTGCCAGCAAGACGGGGTACAGTACCTACGAGCAGTACTTC.

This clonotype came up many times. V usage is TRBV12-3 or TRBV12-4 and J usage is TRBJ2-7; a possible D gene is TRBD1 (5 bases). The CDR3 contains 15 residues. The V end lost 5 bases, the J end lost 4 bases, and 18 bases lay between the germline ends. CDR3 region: CASSVVRTGVYEQYF. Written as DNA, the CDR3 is TGTGCCAGCAGTGTAGTGCGTACAGGAGTGTACGAGCAGTACTTC.

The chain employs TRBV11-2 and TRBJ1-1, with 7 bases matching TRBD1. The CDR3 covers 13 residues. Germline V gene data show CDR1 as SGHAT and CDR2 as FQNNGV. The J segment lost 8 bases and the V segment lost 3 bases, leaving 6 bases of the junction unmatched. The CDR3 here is CASSLTRDSEAFF. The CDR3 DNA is TGTGCCAGCAGCTTGACCCGGGACAGCGAAGCTTTCTTT.

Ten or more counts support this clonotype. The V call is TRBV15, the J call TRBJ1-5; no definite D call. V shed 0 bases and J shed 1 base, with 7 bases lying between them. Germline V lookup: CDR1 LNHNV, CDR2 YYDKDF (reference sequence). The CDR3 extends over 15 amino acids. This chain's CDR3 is CATSRDRSSNQPQHF. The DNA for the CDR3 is TGTGCCACCAGCAGAGACCGGTCCAGCAATCAGCCCCAGCATTTT.

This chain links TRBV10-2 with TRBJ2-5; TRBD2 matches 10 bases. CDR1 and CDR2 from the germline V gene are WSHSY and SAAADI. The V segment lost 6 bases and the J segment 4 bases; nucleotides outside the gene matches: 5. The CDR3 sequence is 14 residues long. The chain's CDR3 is CASSPAGGSETQYF. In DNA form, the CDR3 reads TGCGCCAGCAGCCCAGCGGGAGGGTCAGAGACCCAGTACTTC.

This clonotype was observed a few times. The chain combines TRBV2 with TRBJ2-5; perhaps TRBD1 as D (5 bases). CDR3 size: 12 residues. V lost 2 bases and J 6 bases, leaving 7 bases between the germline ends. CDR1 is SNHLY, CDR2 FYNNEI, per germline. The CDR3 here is CASSERGQTQYF. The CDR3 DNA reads TGTGCCAGCAGTGAAAGGGGTCAGACCCAGTACTTC. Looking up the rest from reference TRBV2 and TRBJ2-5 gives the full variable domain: EPEVTQTPSHQVTQMGQEVILRCVPISNHLYFYWYRQILGQKVEFLVSFYNNEISEKSEIFDDQFSVERPDGSNFTLKIRSTKLEDSAMYFCASSERGQTQYFGPGTRLLVL.

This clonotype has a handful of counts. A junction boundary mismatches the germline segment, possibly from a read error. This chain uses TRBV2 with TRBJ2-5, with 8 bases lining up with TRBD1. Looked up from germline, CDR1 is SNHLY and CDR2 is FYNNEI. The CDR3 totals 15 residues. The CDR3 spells CAISDLGQGQETQYF. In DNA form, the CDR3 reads TGTGCCATCAGTGACTTAGGACAGGGACAAGAGACCCAGTACTTC.

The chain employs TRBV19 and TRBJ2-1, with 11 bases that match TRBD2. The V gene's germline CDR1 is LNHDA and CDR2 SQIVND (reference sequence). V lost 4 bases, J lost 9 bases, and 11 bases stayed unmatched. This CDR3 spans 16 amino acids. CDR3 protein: CASSTLAGEGIAEQFF. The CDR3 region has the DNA TGTGCCAGTAGTACACTAGCGGGAGAGGGTATTGCTGAGCAGTTCTTC.

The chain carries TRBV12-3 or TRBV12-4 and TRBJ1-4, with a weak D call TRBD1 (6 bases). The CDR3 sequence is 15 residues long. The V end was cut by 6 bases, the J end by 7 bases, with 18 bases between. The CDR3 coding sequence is TGTGCCAGCAGCGAGGGCGACAGGCTAGGTGAAAAACTGTTTTTT. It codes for CASSEGDRLGEKLFF.

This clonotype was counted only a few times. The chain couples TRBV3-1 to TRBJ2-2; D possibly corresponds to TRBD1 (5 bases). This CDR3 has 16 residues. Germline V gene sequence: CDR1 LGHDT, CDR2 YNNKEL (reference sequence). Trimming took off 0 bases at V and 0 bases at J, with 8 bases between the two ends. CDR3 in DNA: TGTGCCAGCAGCCAAGATGGGGCAGCGAACACCGGGGAGCTGTTTTTT. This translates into CASSQDGAANTGELFF. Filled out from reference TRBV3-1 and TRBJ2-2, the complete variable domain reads DTAVSQTPKYLVTQMGNDKSIKCEQNLGHDTMYWYKQDSKKFLKIMFSYNNKELIINETVPNRFSPKSPDKAHLNLHINSLELGDSAVYFCASSQDGAANTGELFFGEGSRLTVL.

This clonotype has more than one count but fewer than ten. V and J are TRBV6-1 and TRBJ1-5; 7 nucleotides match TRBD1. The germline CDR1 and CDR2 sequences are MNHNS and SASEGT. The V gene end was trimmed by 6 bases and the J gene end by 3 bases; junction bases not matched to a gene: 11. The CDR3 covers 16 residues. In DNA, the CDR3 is TGTGCCAGCAGAGACATCGGGACAGCTGTCAATCAGCCCCAGCATTTT. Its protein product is CASRDIGTAVNQPQHF.

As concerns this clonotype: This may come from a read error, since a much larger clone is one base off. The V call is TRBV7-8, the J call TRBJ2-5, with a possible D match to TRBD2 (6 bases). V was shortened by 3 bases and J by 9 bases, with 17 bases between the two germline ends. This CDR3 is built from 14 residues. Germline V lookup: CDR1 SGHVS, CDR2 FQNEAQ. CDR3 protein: CASSLYRGREAQYF. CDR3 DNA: TGTGCCAGCAGCTTGTACCGGGGCAGGGAGGCCCAGTACTTC.

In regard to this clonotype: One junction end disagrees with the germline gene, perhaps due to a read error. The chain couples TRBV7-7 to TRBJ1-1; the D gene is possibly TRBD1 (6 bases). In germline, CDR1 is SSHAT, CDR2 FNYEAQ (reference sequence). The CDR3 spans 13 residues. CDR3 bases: TGTGCTAGCAGCCTCGACAGGTGGACTGAAGCTTTCTTT. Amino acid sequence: CASSLDRWTEAFF.

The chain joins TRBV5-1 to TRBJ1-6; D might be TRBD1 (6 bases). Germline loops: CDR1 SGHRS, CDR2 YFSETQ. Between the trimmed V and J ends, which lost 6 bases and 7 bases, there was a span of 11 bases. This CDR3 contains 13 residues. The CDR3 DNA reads TGCGCCAGCAAGGGGGATGTAAATTCACCCCTCCACTTT. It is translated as CASKGDVNSPLHF.

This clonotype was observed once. CDR3 in amino acids: CATSVNRGILAQYF. The CDR3 region has the DNA TGTGCCACCAGCGTCAACAGGGGGATCTTGGCCCAGTACTTC. The chain recombines TRBV15 with TRBJ2-5; 8 bases match TRBD1. Germline loops: CDR1 LNHNV, CDR2 YYDKDF (reference sequence). Unmatched junction bases numbered 11, after V lost 5 bases and J lost 9 bases. The CDR3 spans 14 residues.

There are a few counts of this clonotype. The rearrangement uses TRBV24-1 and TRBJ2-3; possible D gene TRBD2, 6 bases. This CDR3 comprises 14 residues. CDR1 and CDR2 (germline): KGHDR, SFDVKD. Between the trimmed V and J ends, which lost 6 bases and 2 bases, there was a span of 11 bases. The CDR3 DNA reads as TGTGCCACCAGTCTGGCGGGGATCACAGATACGCAGTATTTT. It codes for CATSLAGITDTQYF.

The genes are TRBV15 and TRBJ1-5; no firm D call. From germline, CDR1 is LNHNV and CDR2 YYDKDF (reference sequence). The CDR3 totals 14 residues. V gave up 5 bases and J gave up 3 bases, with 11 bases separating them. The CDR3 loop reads CATSGSGNNQPQHF. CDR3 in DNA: TGTGCCACCAGCGGCAGTGGGAACAATCAGCCCCAGCATTTT.

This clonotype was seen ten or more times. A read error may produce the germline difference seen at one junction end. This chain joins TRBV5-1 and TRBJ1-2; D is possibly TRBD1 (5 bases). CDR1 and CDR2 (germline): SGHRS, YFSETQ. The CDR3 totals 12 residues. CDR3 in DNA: TGTGCCAGCAGCTTAGAGGGGCATGGCTACACCTTC. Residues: CASSLEGHGYTF.

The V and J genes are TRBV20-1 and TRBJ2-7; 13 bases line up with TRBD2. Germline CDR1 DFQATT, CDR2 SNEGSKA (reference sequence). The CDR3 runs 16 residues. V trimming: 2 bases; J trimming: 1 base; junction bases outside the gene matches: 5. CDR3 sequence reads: CSARHRTSGSSYEQYF. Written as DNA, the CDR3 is TGCAGTGCTAGACATAGGACTAGCGGGAGTTCCTACGAGCAGTACTTC.

CDR3 bases: TGTGCCAGTAGTATCCCGAGCGGCTCAAGTGGCTACACCTTC. Encoded protein: CASSIPSGSSGYTF. The gene calls are TRBV19 and TRBJ1-2; unclear D gene. Trimming left V 3 bases short and J 7 bases short, with 15 bases between. Germline V CDR1 and CDR2: LNHDA, SQIVND (reference sequence). CDR3 length equals 14 residues.

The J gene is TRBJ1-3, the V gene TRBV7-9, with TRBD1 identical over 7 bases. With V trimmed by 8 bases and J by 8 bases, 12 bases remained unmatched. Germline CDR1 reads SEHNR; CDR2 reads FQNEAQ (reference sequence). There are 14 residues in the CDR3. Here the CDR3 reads CASGSRQGVHTIYF. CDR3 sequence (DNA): TGTGCCAGCGGCTCTCGACAGGGCGTGCACACCATATATTTT.

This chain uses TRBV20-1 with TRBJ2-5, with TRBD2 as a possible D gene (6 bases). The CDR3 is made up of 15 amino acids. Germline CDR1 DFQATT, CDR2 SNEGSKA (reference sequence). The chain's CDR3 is CSAESGLGVGGTQYF. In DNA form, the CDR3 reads TGCAGCGCGGAGAGCGGGTTAGGAGTGGGAGGGACCCAGTACTTC.

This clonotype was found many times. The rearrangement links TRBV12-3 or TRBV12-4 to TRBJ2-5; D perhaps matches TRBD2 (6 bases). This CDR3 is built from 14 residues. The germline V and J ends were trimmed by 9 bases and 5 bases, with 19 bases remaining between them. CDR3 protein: CASGGSPPGETQYF. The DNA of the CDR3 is TGTGCCAGTGGGGGGAGCCCACCGGGGGAGACCCAGTACTTC.